The 29 T cell receptor beta chains in this list originate from one sample, sequenced in a study of blood T cell repertoires in COVID-19. Assay: immunoSEQ multiplex PCR; the TCRdb copy retains only in-frame clones and omits some. The data hold 150,000 to 200,000 clones, with roughly 89% observed a single time. Sequencing was carried out using peripheral blood. These receptors all come from a woman between 50 and 59 years old with acute or convalescent COVID-19.

The CDR3: CASREFANTGELFF. CDR3 bases: TGTGCCAGCCGAGAATTCGCGAACACCGGGGAGCTGTTTTTT. The rearrangement links TRBV5-5 to TRBJ2-2, with D hard to call. This CDR3 has 14 amino acids. Germline lookup yields CDR1 SGHKS and CDR2 YYEKEE (reference sequence). V lost 7 bases and J 0 bases, leaving 10 bases between the germline ends.

The chain couples TRBV11-2 to TRBJ2-1, with 14 bases aligning to TRBD2. This CDR3 contains 16 residues. Germline CDR1 SGHAT, CDR2 FQNNGV. V was clipped by 6 bases and J by 6 bases; unmatched bases: 7. CDR3 amino acids: CASRIGTSGSGNEQFF. CDR3 coding DNA: TGTGCCAGCAGAATAGGGACTAGCGGGAGCGGCAATGAGCAGTTCTTC.

The table lists this clone with a count of one. V is TRBV6-5 and J is TRBJ1-6; D remains ambiguous. Looked up from germline, CDR1 is MNHEY and CDR2 is SVGAGI. V shed 7 bases and J shed 8 bases, with 18 bases lying between them. CDR3 length: 15 residues. DNA of the CDR3: TGTGCCAGCACAGGTTATCCCGAAAAACATTCACCCCTCCACTTT. Translated, it gives CASTGYPEKHSPLHF.

The rearrangement joins TRBV7-9 to TRBJ1-1; 8 nucleotides align to TRBD1. The CDR3 sequence is 16 residues long. Germline V gene lookup returns CDR1 SEHNR and CDR2 FQNEAQ (reference sequence). Germline trimming cut 5 bases from V and 11 bases from J; bases unmatched to any gene: 19. CDR3: CASSPIIGLDREDAFF. For the CDR3, the DNA is TGTGCCAGCAGCCCCATCATCGGGCTGGACAGGGAGGACGCTTTCTTT. The full variable domain, in which reference TRBV7-9 and TRBJ1-1 provide the parts outside the CDR3, is DTGVSQNPRHKITKRGQNVTFRCDPISEHNRLYWYRQTLGQGPEFLTYFQNEAQLEKSRLLSDRFSAERPKGSFSTLEIQRTEQGDSAMYLCASSPIIGLDREDAFFGQGTRLTVV.

The chain joins TRBV3-1 (or the pseudogene TRBV3-2) to TRBJ2-3; 15 bases line up with TRBD2. The junction had 8 bases not matched to a gene; V was cut back by 4 bases and J by 3 bases. From germline, CDR1 is LGHDT and CDR2 YNNKEL (reference sequence). The CDR3 is 18 amino acids. The CDR3 sequence is CASSPRGLAGGKTDTQYF. The CDR3 DNA is TGTGCCAGCAGCCCTCGCGGACTAGCGGGGGGGAAAACAGATACGCAGTATTTT.

This chain joins TRBV5-1 and TRBJ1-1; D unresolved. Deletions cut 2 bases from V and 0 bases from J, with 5 bases between. This CDR3 is 13 amino acids long. CDR1 and CDR2 (germline): SGHRS, YFSETQ. Written as DNA, the CDR3 is TGCGCCAGCAGCTTCGAGATGAACACTGAAGCTTTCTTT. It yields the protein CASSFEMNTEAFF.

The chain uses TRBV19 and TRBJ1-1, with 9 bases that match TRBD1. CDR3 length: 14 residues. Losses at the gene ends were 6 bases for V and 6 bases for J; bases not matched to a gene: 8. Germline CDR1 reads LNHDA; CDR2 reads SQIVND (reference sequence). CDR3 region: CASSYTGGFAEAFF. As DNA, the CDR3 is TGTGCCAGTAGCTACACAGGGGGCTTCGCTGAAGCTTTCTTT.

The chain combines TRBV7-2 with TRBJ1-5; 9 bases are a match to TRBD1. V shed 6 bases, J shed 9 bases, and the junction held 12 bases outside the gene matches. The CDR3 sequence is 15 residues long. Per the germline V gene, CDR1 is SGHTA and CDR2 is FQGNSA. Here the CDR3 reads CASSPTGGSFGPQHF. CDR3 coding DNA: TGTGCCAGCAGTCCTACAGGGGGCTCTTTTGGGCCCCAGCATTTT. The whole variable domain, filled in from reference TRBV7-2 and TRBJ1-5, reads GAGVSQSPSNKVTEKGKDVELRCDPISGHTALYWYRQSLGQGLEFLIYFQGNSAPDKSGLPSDRFSAERTGGSVSTLTIQRTQQEDSAVYLCASSPTGGSFGPQHFGDGTRLSIL.

The chain links TRBV7-2 to TRBJ1-1; D gene unclear. There are 13 residues in the CDR3. The V and J ends lost 7 bases and 4 bases respectively, with 13 bases between them. CDR1 and CDR2 (germline): SGHTA, FQGNSA. CDR3 region: CASIISGGTEAFF. The CDR3 coding sequence is TGTGCCAGCATTATATCCGGAGGCACTGAAGCTTTCTTT.

The V and J genes are TRBV4-1 and TRBJ1-1, with 7 bases matching TRBD1. The V gene's germline CDR1 is MGHRA and CDR2 YSYEKL. The CDR3 runs to 15 residues. With V trimmed by 3 bases and J by 1 base, 5 bases remained unmatched. The DNA of the CDR3 is TGCGCCAGCAGCCACGTCGGGACAGCGAACACTGAAGCTTTCTTT. This sequence encodes CASSHVGTANTEAFF.

V gene TRBV7-8 combines with J gene TRBJ1-1, with D hard to call. The CDR3 extends over 13 amino acids. Deletions cut 3 bases from V and 3 bases from J, with 8 bases between. Germline lookup yields CDR1 SGHVS and CDR2 FQNEAQ. The CDR3 DNA sequence: TGTGCCAGCAGCTTTGGCATCGACACTGAAGCTTTCTTT. Its protein is CASSFGIDTEAFF.

V and J are TRBV6-2 or TRBV6-3 and TRBJ2-7, with 8 bases aligning to TRBD2. The CDR3 runs 14 residues. Germline loops: CDR1 MNHEY, CDR2 SVGEGT. The trim removed 1 base at V and 7 bases at J, leaving 6 bases unmatched. CDR3 residues: CASSYLTSAGEQYF. The CDR3 DNA reads TGTGCCAGCAGTTACTTGACTAGCGCAGGGGAGCAGTACTTC.

This sequence joins TRBV11-2 and TRBJ2-7, with 7 bases that match TRBD1. There are 14 residues in the CDR3. From germline, CDR1 is SGHAT and CDR2 FQNNGV. Trimming cost V 5 bases and J 5 bases; bases outside gene matches: 9. CDR3 sequence (DNA): TGTGCCAGCAGCCTAGTGGGACAGTGGGACGAGCAGTACTTC. Translation: CASSLVGQWDEQYF. Full variable domain (rest looked up from reference TRBV11-2 and TRBJ2-7): EAGVAQSPRYKIIEKRQSVAFWCNPISGHATLYWYQQILGQGPKLLIQFQNNGVVDDSQLPKDRFSAERLKGVDSTLKIQPAKLEDSAVYLCASSLVGQWDEQYFGPGTRLTVT.

The table lists this clone with a count of one. V usage is TRBV5-8 and J usage is TRBJ2-1; 12 nucleotides agree with TRBD2. Germline CDR1 and CDR2: SGHTS and YDEGEE. There are 14 residues in the CDR3. With 5 bases clipped from V and 8 bases from J, the junction kept 5 bases outside the gene matches. This CDR3 reads CASRLTSGRYEQFF. The CDR3 nucleotides read TGTGCCAGCAGATTGACTAGCGGGAGATATGAGCAGTTCTTC. The full variable domain, in which reference TRBV5-8 and TRBJ2-1 provide the parts outside the CDR3, is EAGVTQSPTHLIKTRGQQATLRCSPISGHTSVYWYQQALGLGLQFLLWYDEGEERNRGNFPPRFSGRQFPNYSSELNVNALELEDSALYLCASRLTSGRYEQFFGPGTRLTVL.

This clone was observed a single time. The gene calls are TRBV5-1 and TRBJ2-2, with TRBD2 matching over 8 bases. This CDR3 has 16 residues. Germline V gene sequence: CDR1 SGHRS, CDR2 YFSETQ. Trimming took 1 base from V and 6 from J; bases not matched to a gene: 8. CDR3 sequence: CASSLKTSEPSGELFF. In DNA, the CDR3 is TGCGCCAGCAGCTTGAAGACTAGCGAGCCCTCCGGGGAGCTGTTTTTT.

A few counts support this clone. This chain links TRBV27 with TRBJ1-5, with TRBD1 as a possible D gene (5 bases). Germline lookup yields CDR1 MNHEY and CDR2 SMNVEV (reference sequence). The CDR3 is 12 amino acids. V was shortened by 6 bases and J by 4 bases, with 7 bases between the two germline ends. The CDR3 loop is CASRAGNQPQHF. In nucleotides, the CDR3 is TGTGCCAGCAGGGCAGGGAATCAGCCCCAGCATTTT.

This chain uses TRBV5-8 with TRBJ2-5; D is unclear. CDR1 SGHTS and CDR2 YDEGEE come from the germline V gene. Trimming removed 3 bases from V and 5 bases from J, with 14 bases in between. The CDR3 has 14 amino acids. The CDR3 nucleotides are TGTGCCAGCAGCTCCTCTCCTAGTGGGGAGACCCAGTACTTC. Translating gives CASSSSPSGETQYF.

This chain joins TRBV6-5 and TRBJ2-2, with 7 bases fitting TRBD1. After removal of 10 bases from V and 2 bases from J, the junction contained 7 bases not matched to a gene. Germline V gene lookup returns CDR1 MNHEY and CDR2 SVGAGI. The CDR3 extends over 14 amino acids. The CDR3 region has the DNA TGTGCCACCACCGGGACAGATAACACCGGGGAGCTGTTTTTT. It specifies CATTGTDNTGELFF.

This chain joins TRBV6-6 and TRBJ2-7; tentatively, D is TRBD2 (6 bases). The CDR3 runs to 14 residues. The V end was cut by 6 bases, the J end by 2 bases, with 14 bases between. Germline CDR1 MNHNY, CDR2 SVGAGI (reference sequence). CDR3 nucleotide sequence: TGTGCCAGCAGCCCCGGGACTGTAACCTACGAGCAGTACTTC. Amino acids: CASSPGTVTYEQYF.

The chain joins TRBV9 to TRBJ2-1, with 8 bases identical to TRBD2. The germline gives CDR1 SGDLS, CDR2 YYNGEE. CDR3 length: 14 amino acids. J lost 6 bases, V lost 0 bases, and 2 bases had no gene match. CDR3 nucleotides: TGTGCCAGCAGCGTAGCGGGGGGGGCCAATGAGCAGTTCTTC. Its protein is CASSVAGGANEQFF.

Concerning this clone itself: Other nucleotide sequences in the sample specify the same CDR3. The gene calls are TRBV18 and TRBJ1-2; maybe TRBD1 (6 bases). The CDR3 is 14 amino acids. Looked up from germline, CDR1 is KGHSH and CDR2 is LQKENI. The germline V and J ends were trimmed by 2 bases and 2 bases, with 9 bases remaining between them. CDR3 amino acids: CASSPGGSNYGYTF. CDR3 DNA sequence: TGTGCCAGCTCACCAGGGGGCTCAAACTATGGCTACACCTTC.

J is TRBJ1-1 and V is TRBV19, with 9 bases matching TRBD1. Trimming cost V 7 bases and J 10 bases; bases outside gene matches: 4. Per the germline V gene, CDR1 is LNHDA and CDR2 is SQIVND (reference sequence). The CDR3 length is 11 residues. CDR3 sequence reads: CASTLGQGAFF. CDR3 nucleotides: TGTGCCAGTACCCTGGGACAGGGAGCTTTCTTT.

The genes are TRBV30 and TRBJ1-6; maybe TRBD1 (5 bases). V dropped 5 bases and J dropped 9 bases, with 23 bases sitting between them. Germline V gives CDR1 GTSNPN, CDR2 SVGIG (reference sequence). The CDR3 is 16 amino acids. For the CDR3, the DNA is TGTGCCTGGGGGCCCGGCGGAGGGACGTTCGGTTCACCCCTCCACTTT. It is translated as CAWGPGGGTFGSPLHF.

The chain uses TRBV7-9 and TRBJ1-2, with D hard to call. Germline V gene data show CDR1 as SEHNR and CDR2 as FQNEAQ (reference sequence). The CDR3 loop spans 14 amino acids. The ends were cut back, 4 bases at V and 4 bases at J, with 13 bases in the middle. The CDR3 region has the DNA TGTGCCAGCAGCTCGGGAGCCGGGAGCTATGGCTACACCTTC. Its protein is CASSSGAGSYGYTF.

This clone has just one count. V usage is TRBV11-2 and J usage is TRBJ1-5; no reliable D call. Trimming stripped 1 base from V and 0 bases from J, with 7 bases between. This CDR3 region has 15 residues. CDR1 is SGHAT and CDR2 is FQNNGV in the germline V gene. This CDR3 reads CASSLGAYSNQPQHF. The CDR3 nucleotides are TGTGCCAGCAGCTTAGGTGCGTATAGCAATCAGCCCCAGCATTTT.

The chain has TRBV13 and TRBJ2-2, with D hard to call. This CDR3 is built from 13 residues. Germline-derived CDR1 and CDR2 are PRHDT and FYEKMQ (reference sequence). Trimming took off 5 bases at V and 9 bases at J, with 13 bases between the two ends. The CDR3 loop reads CASSPPLSRELFF. CDR3 in DNA: TGTGCCAGCAGCCCCCCCCTGAGCCGGGAGCTGTTTTTT.

V is TRBV18 and J is TRBJ1-2; 9 bases match TRBD1. This CDR3 has 15 residues. The V segment lost 4 bases and the J segment 4 bases; nucleotides outside the gene matches: 7. Per germline, CDR1 KGHSH and CDR2 LQKENI. CDR3 loop: CASSQGTGSIYGYTF. The CDR3 DNA reads as TGTGCCAGCTCACAGGGGACAGGGAGTATCTATGGCTACACCTTC.

This clone was detected only once. The J gene is TRBJ1-2, the V gene TRBV6-5; D unresolved. The CDR3 sequence is 14 residues long. Per the germline V gene, CDR1 is MNHEY and CDR2 is SVGAGI. The V end was cut by 5 bases, the J end by 2 bases, with 12 bases between. CDR3 coding DNA: TGTGCCAGCAGTCGCGGGCCTGGAAACTATGGCTACACCTTC. Its translation is CASSRGPGNYGYTF.

The chain combines TRBV6-2 or TRBV6-3 with TRBJ2-3, with D possibly being TRBD1 (6 bases). The CDR3 runs to 12 residues. The germline gives CDR1 MNHEY, CDR2 SVGEGT. Trimming cost V 6 bases and J 6 bases, with 10 bases left between them. This CDR3 is CASSQQGDTQYF. CDR3 in DNA: TGTGCCAGCAGCCAACAGGGTGATACGCAGTATTTT.